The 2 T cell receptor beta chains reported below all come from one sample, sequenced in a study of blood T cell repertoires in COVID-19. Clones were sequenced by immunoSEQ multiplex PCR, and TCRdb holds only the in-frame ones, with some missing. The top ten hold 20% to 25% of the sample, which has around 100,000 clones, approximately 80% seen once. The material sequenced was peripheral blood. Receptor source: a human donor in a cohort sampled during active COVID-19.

CDR3 in DNA: TGTGCCAGCAGCTCCACGGGACTAGCGGGAGATACGCAGTATTTT. Translation gives CASSSTGLAGDTQYF. This chain links TRBV6-5 with TRBJ2-3, with TRBD2 identical over 12 bases. Germline loops: CDR1 MNHEY, CDR2 SVGAGI. After removal of 6 bases from V and 5 bases from J, the junction contained 6 bases not matched to a gene. The CDR3 has 15 residues.

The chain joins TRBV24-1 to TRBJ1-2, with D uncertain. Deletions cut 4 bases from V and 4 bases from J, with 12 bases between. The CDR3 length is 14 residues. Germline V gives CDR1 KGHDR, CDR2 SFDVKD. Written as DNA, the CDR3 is TGTGCCACCAGTGACCCGGAGGGCTCCTATGGCTACACCTTC. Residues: CATSDPEGSYGYTF.